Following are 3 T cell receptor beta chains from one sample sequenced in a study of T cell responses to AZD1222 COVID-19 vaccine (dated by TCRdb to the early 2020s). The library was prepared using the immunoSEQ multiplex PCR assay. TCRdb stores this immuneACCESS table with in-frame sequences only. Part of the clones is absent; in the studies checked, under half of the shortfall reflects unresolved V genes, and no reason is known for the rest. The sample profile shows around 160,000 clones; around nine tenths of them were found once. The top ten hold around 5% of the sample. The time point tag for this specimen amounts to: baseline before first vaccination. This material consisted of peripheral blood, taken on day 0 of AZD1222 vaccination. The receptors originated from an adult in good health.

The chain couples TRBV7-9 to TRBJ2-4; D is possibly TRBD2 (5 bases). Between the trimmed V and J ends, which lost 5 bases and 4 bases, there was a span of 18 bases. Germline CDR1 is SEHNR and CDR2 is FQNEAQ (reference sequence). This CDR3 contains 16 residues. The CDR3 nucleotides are TGTGCCAGCAGCCCCAGATTTGGAGGTTCTAAAAACATTCAGTACTTC. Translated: CASSPRFGGSKNIQYF.

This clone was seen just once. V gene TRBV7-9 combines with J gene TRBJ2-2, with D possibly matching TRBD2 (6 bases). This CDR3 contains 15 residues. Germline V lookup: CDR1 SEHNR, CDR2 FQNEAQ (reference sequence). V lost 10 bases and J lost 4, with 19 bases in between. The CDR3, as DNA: TGTGCCACCCTGGAGGGCGGGCGGGGCACCGGGGAGCTGTTTTTT. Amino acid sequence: CATLEGGRGTGELFF.

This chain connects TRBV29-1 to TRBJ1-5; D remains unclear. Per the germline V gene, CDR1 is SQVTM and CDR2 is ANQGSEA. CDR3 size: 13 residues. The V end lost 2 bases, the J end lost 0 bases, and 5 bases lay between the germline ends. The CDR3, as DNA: TGCAGCGTTGAATTTAGTAGCAATCAGCCCCAGCATTTT. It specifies CSVEFSSNQPQHF.